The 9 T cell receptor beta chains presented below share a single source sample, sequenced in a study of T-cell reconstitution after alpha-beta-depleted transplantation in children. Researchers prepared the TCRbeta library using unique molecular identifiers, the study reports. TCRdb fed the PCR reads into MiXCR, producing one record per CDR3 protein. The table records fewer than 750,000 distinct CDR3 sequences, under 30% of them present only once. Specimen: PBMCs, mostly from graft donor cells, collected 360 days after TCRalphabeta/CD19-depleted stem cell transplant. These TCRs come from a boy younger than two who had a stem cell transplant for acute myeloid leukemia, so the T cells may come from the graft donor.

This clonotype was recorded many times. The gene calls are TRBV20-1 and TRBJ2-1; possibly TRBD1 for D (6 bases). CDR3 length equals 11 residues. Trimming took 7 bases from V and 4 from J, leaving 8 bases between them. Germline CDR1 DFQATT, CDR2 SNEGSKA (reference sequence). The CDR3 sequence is CSERGYNEQFF. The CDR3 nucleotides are TGCAGTGAAAGGGGGTACAATGAGCAGTTCTTC.

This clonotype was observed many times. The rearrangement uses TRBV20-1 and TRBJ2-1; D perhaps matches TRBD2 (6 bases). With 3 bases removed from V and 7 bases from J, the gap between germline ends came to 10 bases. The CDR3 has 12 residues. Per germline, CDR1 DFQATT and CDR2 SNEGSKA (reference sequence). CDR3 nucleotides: TGCAGTGCTAGCGCGGGGCTGAATGAGCAGTTCTTC. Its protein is CSASAGLNEQFF.

CDR3 sequence (DNA): TGTGCTAGTGGTTCCATGGACAGGGACAATGAGCAGTTCTTC. Amino acids: CASGSMDRDNEQFF. The V gene is TRBV12-5, the J gene TRBJ2-1, with 8 nucleotides matching TRBD1. CDR1 is LGHNT, CDR2 FRNRAP, per germline. The length of the CDR3 is 14 residues. V was pared by 4 bases and J by 5 bases, with 4 bases of the junction left unmatched.

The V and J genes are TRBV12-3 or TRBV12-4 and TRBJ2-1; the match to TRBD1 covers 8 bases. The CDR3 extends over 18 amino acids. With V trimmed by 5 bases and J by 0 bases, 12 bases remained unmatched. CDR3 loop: CASSPADRVETSYNEQFF. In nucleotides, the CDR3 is TGTGCCAGCAGTCCGGCGGACAGGGTAGAAACCTCCTACAATGAGCAGTTCTTC.

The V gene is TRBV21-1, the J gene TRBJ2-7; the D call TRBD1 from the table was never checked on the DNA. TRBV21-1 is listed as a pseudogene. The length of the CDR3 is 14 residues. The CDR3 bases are TGTGCCAGCAGCAACCGGGACATTGGCTACGAGCAGTACGTC. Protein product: CASSNRDIGYEQYV.

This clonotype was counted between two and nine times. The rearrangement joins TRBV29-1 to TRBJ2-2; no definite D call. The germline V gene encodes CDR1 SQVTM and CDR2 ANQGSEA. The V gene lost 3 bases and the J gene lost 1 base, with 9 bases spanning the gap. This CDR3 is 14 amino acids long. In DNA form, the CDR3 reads TGCAGCGTTGACATTGGAAAGAACACCGGGGAGCTGTTTTTT. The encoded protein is CSVDIGKNTGELFF.

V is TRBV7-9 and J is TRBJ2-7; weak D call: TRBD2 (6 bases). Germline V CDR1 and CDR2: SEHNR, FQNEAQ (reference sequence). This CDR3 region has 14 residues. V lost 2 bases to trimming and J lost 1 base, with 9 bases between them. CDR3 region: CASSLNGGSYEQYV. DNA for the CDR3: TGTGCCAGCAGCTTAAACGGGGGATCCTACGAGCAGTACGTC.

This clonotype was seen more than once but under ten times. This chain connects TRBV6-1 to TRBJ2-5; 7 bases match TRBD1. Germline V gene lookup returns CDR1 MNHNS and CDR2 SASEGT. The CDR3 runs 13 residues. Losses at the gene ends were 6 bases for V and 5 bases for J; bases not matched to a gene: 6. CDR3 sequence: CASRPTGLETQYF. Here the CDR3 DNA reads TGTGCCAGCAGACCGACAGGGTTGGAGACCCAGTACTTC.

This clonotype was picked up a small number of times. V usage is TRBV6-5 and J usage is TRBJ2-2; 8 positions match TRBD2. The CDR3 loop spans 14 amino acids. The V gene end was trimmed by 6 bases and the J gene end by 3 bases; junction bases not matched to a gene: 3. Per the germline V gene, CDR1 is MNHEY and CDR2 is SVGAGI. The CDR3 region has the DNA TGTGCCAGCAGATTAGCGGGGCACACCGGGGAGCTGTTTTTT. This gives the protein CASRLAGHTGELFF.